This paragraph reports one T cell receptor (beta chain). This clonotype has ten or more counts. The target of this receptor is not known. Base qualities were left out, and no much larger clone turns up one base away. Sequencing used an Illumina NovaSeq 6000. TCRalpha and TCRbeta cDNA libraries were constructed by 5'RACE with constant-segment primers, with sample barcodes and unique molecular identifiers being introduced. RNA was extracted from every sample with Trizol reagent. Amplification of the libraries took two PCR steps, and the second step added a second sample barcode plus Illumina TruSeq adapters. Libraries were sequenced on an Illumina NovaSeq with 2 x 150 bp paired-end reads. From the authors' description of their analysis: With migec v1.2.7, reads were demultiplexed and then collapsed into UMI-guided consensus sequences. With mixcr v2.1.11, UMI consensuses were aligned to TRA and TRB V and J templates and assembled into clonotypes. A clonotype was counted as expanded or contracted only if both edgeR and NoisET called the change significant, with noise models trained on biological replicates. For edgeR calls, a false discovery rate-adjusted p below 0.01 and a log2 fold-change threshold of 1 were applied. PCA with hierarchical clustering of max-normalized trajectories of the 1000 most abundant clonotypes was used as exploratory dynamics analysis. Separately sequenced CD4+ and CD8+ repertoires were used to assign a CD4 or CD8 phenotype to each responding clone. The public reads were quality trimmed at Q25 with fastp and then assembled into clones with MiXCR by TCRdb, keeping productive beta chains. Each CDR3 protein gets just one entry, which takes the most common genes and DNA from the rows behind it. V and J calls and clone size were set by TCRdb, not the authors. Across this sample there are 70,000 to 100,000 distinct CDR3 sequences, with about 13% seen only once. The ten largest clones take up about 27% of the sample.

V was cut back by 0 bases and J by 6 bases, leaving a gap of 9 bases between them. CDR1 and CDR2 (DFQATT, SNEGSKA) derive from the germline V gene (reference sequence). The CDR3, from cysteine to phenylalanine, totals 13 residues. Only the CDR3 portion is preserved as DNA: 39 bases, with reading frame beginning at the first base. Ficoll-Paque density gradient centrifugation was used to isolate PBMCs. These data come from a study of T-cell memory formation after mild COVID-19 (dated by TCRdb to the early 2020s). Looking at the study overall: TCR sequence clusters from the two donors were largely donor specific. In a couple of donors, T-cell clones that expanded and contracted after mild COVID-19 were tracked by sequencing TCRalpha and TCRbeta repertoires over time. Two young, previously healthy adult volunteers made up the cohort, one male and one female. General findings and caveats noted by the study authors: Contracting CD4+ clones were found mainly in CM and EM memory subsets, while CD8+ clones were enriched in EMRA. The study included only two mild cases, and larger cohorts that include severe cases with pre-infection samples were judged to be necessary. From day 15 to 85, contracting clones showed balanced CD4/CD8 phenotypes, whereas a second wave of clones that expanded from day 15 to 37 leaned towards CD4+. Whether the second-wave clones peaking on day 37 were SARS-CoV-2 specific was not confirmed. The detection of some responding clones in pre-infection memory suggests that pre-existing cross-reactive memory T cells joined the SARS-CoV-2 response.

Sequencing input: PBMCs or a T cell subset sorted from them (not recorded which). The origin of this receptor is an adult woman who had mild COVID-19 (a few samples of this study predate the infection). The sample titles of this study are shuffled in the database, so cell type and time point are left out; the donor was told from shared clones. The chain couples TRBV20-1 to TRBJ2-1, with the D gene uncertain. The CDR3 protein is CSARDAGFNEQFF. The nucleotides read TGCAGTGCTAGAGACGCCGGGTTCAATGAGCAGTTCTTC.